Each of the 14 T cell receptor beta chains below was sequenced from the same sample in a study of CD8 T cells in ankylosing spondylitis. The study's findings and limits: What appeared characteristic of ankylosing spondylitis blood was a TCR beta motif of under 10 highly homologous variants.

These receptors have no identified antigens. In TCRdb, the 5' RACE reads were re-called with MiXCR into one record per CDR3 protein. The sample lists approximately 520,000 distinct CDR3 sequences; roughly 5% were seen once. Sequenced sample: blood, either unsorted or a sorted T cell fraction (not recorded which). The receptor set was obtained from a male donor with ankylosing spondylitis.

This clonotype has ten or more counts. The rearrangement links TRBV5-1 to TRBJ1-1; 9 bases align to TRBD1. There are 13 residues in the CDR3. Per germline, CDR1 SGHRS and CDR2 YFSETQ. Unmatched junction bases numbered 2, after V lost 4 bases and J lost 4 bases. This CDR3 reads CASSRDRATEAFF. The CDR3 coding sequence is TGCGCCAGCAGCCGGGACAGGGCCACTGAAGCTTTCTTT.

The sample holds many counts of this clonotype. The CDR3 DNA sequence: TGCGCCAGCGGCTACAGGGGCCCCGGGGAGCTGTTTTTT. This translates into CASGYRGPGELFF. This sequence joins TRBV5-1 and TRBJ2-2; 7 bases are a match to TRBD1. CDR1 and CDR2 (germline): SGHRS, YFSETQ. The CDR3 contains 13 residues. V lost 7 bases and J lost 6; bases outside the gene matches: 6.

Ten or more counts support this clonotype. The V and J genes are TRBV6-2 or TRBV6-3 and TRBJ1-2; 9 bases match TRBD1. V lost 6 bases, J lost 5 bases, and 7 bases stayed unmatched. Germline CDR1 reads MNHEY; CDR2 reads SVGEGT. The CDR3 runs 14 residues. The DNA of the CDR3 is TGTGCCAGCAGCCCCAACGGACAGGGGTATGGCTACACCTTC. Translating it yields CASSPNGQGYGYTF.

This clonotype showed up many times. The chain recombines TRBV4-2 with TRBJ2-7, with D tentatively TRBD2 (5 bases). Deletions cut 2 bases from V and 4 bases from J, with 12 bases between. This CDR3 contains 14 residues. The V gene's germline CDR1 is LGHNA and CDR2 YNFKEQ. The CDR3 here is CASSQLTDSYEQYF. CDR3 in DNA: TGTGCCAGCAGCCAACTAACGGACTCGTACGAGCAGTACTTC.

This clonotype was counted at least ten times. The chain carries TRBV27 and TRBJ2-7, with TRBD2 as a possible D gene (5 bases). The CDR3 runs 15 residues. V lost 5 bases and J lost 0, with 14 bases in between. CDR1 MNHEY and CDR2 SMNVEV come from the germline V gene (reference sequence). This CDR3 is CASSSGGEPSYEQYF. The CDR3 DNA sequence: TGTGCCAGCAGTAGCGGAGGCGAGCCCTCCTACGAGCAGTACTTC.

The sample holds many counts of this clonotype. J is TRBJ2-6 and V is TRBV20-1; D is ambiguous. The CDR3 runs 12 residues. Trimming pared 3 bases from V and 4 bases from J, leaving 4 bases between. The germline CDR1 and CDR2 sequences are DFQATT and SNEGSKA (reference sequence). CDR3 bases: TGCAGTGCTAGCTTCGGGGCCAACGTCCTGACTTTC. The encoded protein is CSASFGANVLTF.

This clonotype was observed a handful of times. V and J are TRBV5-6 and TRBJ2-6; no clear D. The CDR3 contains 14 residues. Trimming cost V 1 base and J 2 bases, with 4 bases left between them. Germline V lookup: CDR1 SGHDT, CDR2 YYEEEE. Here the CDR3 reads CASSLWAGANVLTF. The CDR3, as DNA: TGTGCCAGCAGCTTGTGGGCTGGGGCCAACGTCCTGACTTTC.

Only a few counts were recorded for this clonotype. The V gene is TRBV4-1, the J gene TRBJ1-2, with D maybe TRBD1 (6 bases). The germline V and J ends were trimmed by 4 bases and 7 bases, with 25 bases remaining between them. This CDR3 is 17 amino acids long. The germline V gene encodes CDR1 MGHRA and CDR2 YSYEKL. The CDR3 here is CASSPPLRTASTGGYTF. The CDR3, as DNA: TGCGCCAGCAGCCCCCCTCTACGGACAGCATCAACTGGTGGCTACACCTTC.

This clonotype has ten or more counts. The genes are TRBV7-3 and TRBJ2-7, with no clear D. Trimming removed 4 bases at V and 6 bases at J, with 13 bases between. Germline-derived CDR1 and CDR2 are SGHTA and FQGTGA. The CDR3 runs 13 residues. The DNA of the CDR3 is TGTGCCAGCAGCTCCACTCCTTACGGCGAGCAGTACTTC. Translating gives CASSSTPYGEQYF. The full variable domain, rest sourced from reference TRBV7-3 and TRBJ2-7, is GAGVSQTPSNKVTEKGKYVELRCDPISGHTALYWYRQSLGQGPEFLIYFQGTGAADDSGLPNDRFFAVRPEGSVSTLKIQRTERGDSAVYLCASSSTPYGEQYFGPGTRLTVT.

This clonotype was seen repeatedly, ten times or more. This sequence joins TRBV20-1 and TRBJ2-3; D is perhaps TRBD1 (6 bases). The CDR3 sequence is 13 residues long. Trimming took off 8 bases at V and 0 bases at J, with 12 bases between the two ends. Germline CDR1 reads DFQATT; CDR2 reads SNEGSKA (reference sequence). The CDR3 DNA is TGCAGTTCGATCACAGGGAGCACAGATACGCAGTATTTT. Its translation is CSSITGSTDTQYF.

This clonotype was counted ten times or more. The chain links TRBV20-1 to TRBJ2-1; D is uncertain. Germline-derived CDR1 and CDR2 are DFQATT and SNEGSKA (reference sequence). The CDR3 sequence is 14 residues long. Trimming cost V 3 bases and J 8 bases, with 17 bases left between them. The CDR3 loop is CSASRSGRNDEQFF. DNA for the CDR3: TGCAGTGCTAGTAGGAGTGGGCGAAATGATGAGCAGTTCTTC.

The table lists this clonotype with many counts. The chain has TRBV7-9 and TRBJ2-1; D perhaps matches TRBD2 (5 bases). The CDR3 loop spans 13 amino acids. Trimming shortened V by 7 bases and J by 4 bases, and 11 bases separated the two germline ends. Looked up from germline, CDR1 is SEHNR and CDR2 is FQNEAQ (reference sequence). CDR3 coding DNA: TGTGCCAGCACCCCAGGCGGGTACAATGAGCAGTTCTTC. Translation gives CASTPGGYNEQFF.

This clonotype was counted at least ten times. The V gene is TRBV20-1, the J gene TRBJ2-7; D gene uncertain. This CDR3 has 13 amino acids. Trimming shortened V by 0 bases and J by 2 bases, and 8 bases separated the two germline ends. In germline, CDR1 is DFQATT, CDR2 SNEGSKA (reference sequence). CDR3 sequence (DNA): TGCAGTGCTAGAGATGTCGGAACCTACGAGCAGTACTTC. As protein: CSARDVGTYEQYF.

This chain connects TRBV7-9 to TRBJ2-7, with 7 positions matching TRBD1. The CDR3 is 12 amino acids. Per germline, CDR1 SEHNR and CDR2 FQNEAQ (reference sequence). J gave up 12 bases and V 4 bases, and 9 bases lay outside the gene matches. The CDR3 reads CASSSQGTEGYF. CDR3 DNA: TGTGCCAGCAGCTCACAAGGGACAGAGGGGTACTTC.